This T cell receptor (beta chain) was documented in a study of CD8 T cells in ankylosing spondylitis. Each CDR3 protein gets one entry after TCRdb re-called the 5' RACE reads with MiXCR. The data contain approximately 240,000 distinct CDR3 sequences, under 30% of them seen just once; the ten biggest clones take up around 0.58%. Germline-derived CDR1 and CDR2 are SGHRS and YFSETQ. Trimming at V came to 4 bases and at J to 8 bases, leaving 11 bases not matched to a gene. The CDR3 spans 15 residues. At least ten counts were recorded for this clonotype. The chain joins TRBV5-1 to TRBJ2-4; 8 bases are a match to TRBD1. The sample was blood, either unsorted or a sorted T cell fraction (not recorded which). This clonotype originated in a male donor with ankylosing spondylitis or in good health (not recorded which). CDR3 in amino acids: CASSKKTGEIDIQYF. The CDR3 DNA is TGCGCCAGCAGCAAGAAGACAGGGGAAATTGACATTCAGTACTTC.